This TCR beta chain was sequenced in a study of T cell responses to AZD1222 COVID-19 vaccine. Germline V CDR1 and CDR2: SGHTA, FQGTGA. This CDR3 is 14 amino acids long. The V gene lost 5 bases and the J gene lost 1 base, with 9 bases spanning the gap. Assay: immunoSEQ multiplex PCR; the TCRdb copy retains only in-frame clones and omits some. Here the sample spans some 150,000 clones, around nine tenths being singletons. The chain uses TRBV7-3 and TRBJ1-3; possibly TRBD1 for D (6 bases). This specimen was peripheral blood, taken 28 days after the second AZD1222 dose. The receptor comes from an adult who received the AZD1222 COVID-19 vaccine. This CDR3 reads CASSPTGSGNTIYF. The CDR3, as DNA: TGTGCCAGCAGCCCCACAGGGTCTGGAAACACCATATATTTT.